The present T cell receptor (beta chain) was sequenced within a study of shared clonotypes between healthy human individuals. Notes on the study in general: It was anticipated that sequencing depth would influence how many clonotypes donors shared.

This clone has just one count. The antigen remains undetermined. It was at deep level that the assay was run. Sorted-subset replicate PCRs used 200 ng DNA, approximately 30,000 T cell genomes. TCRdb keeps only in-frame clones here, not all; method: immunoSEQ multiplex PCR. The data show hundreds of thousands of clones, roughly 98% seen once. Naive CD8 cells were CD45RO-negative, positively selected for CCR7, excluding terminally differentiated effector memory CD45RA+ cells. Germline loops: CDR1 MNHEY, CDR2 SMNVEV (reference sequence). CDR3 length: 14 residues. The trim removed 7 bases at V and 3 bases at J, leaving 5 bases unmatched.

Material for sequencing was naive CD8+ T cells sorted from blood. The source of this sequence is a man aged 25-45 years in good health. The rearrangement links TRBV27 to TRBJ2-7; 11 bases are shared with TRBD1. The CDR3 sequence: CASISGTGGYEQYF. CDR3 in DNA: TGTGCCAGCATCTCGGGGACAGGGGGCTACGAGCAGTACTTC.